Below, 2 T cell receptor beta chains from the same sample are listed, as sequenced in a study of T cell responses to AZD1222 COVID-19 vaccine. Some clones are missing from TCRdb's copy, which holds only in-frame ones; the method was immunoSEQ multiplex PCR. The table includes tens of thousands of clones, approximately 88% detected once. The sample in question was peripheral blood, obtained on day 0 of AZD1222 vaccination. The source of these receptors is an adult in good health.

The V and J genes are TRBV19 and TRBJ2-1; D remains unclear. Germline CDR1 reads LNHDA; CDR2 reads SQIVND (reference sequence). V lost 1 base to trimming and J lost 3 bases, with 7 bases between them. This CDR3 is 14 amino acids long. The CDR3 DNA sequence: TGTGCCAGTAGTATAGGAGTTGGCTACAATGAGCAGTTCTTC. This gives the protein CASSIGVGYNEQFF.

DNA for the CDR3: TGTGCCAGCAGTGGCTCCGGGACAGGGGGGAATTTAGCCTACAATGAGCAGTTCTTC. Translated, it gives CASSGSGTGGNLAYNEQFF. The chain joins TRBV6-2 or TRBV6-3 to TRBJ2-1; 11 bases map to TRBD1. The germline gives CDR1 MNHEY, CDR2 SVGEGT. The V and J ends lost 5 bases and 2 bases, in that order; junction bases with no gene match: 14. The CDR3 consists of 19 residues.